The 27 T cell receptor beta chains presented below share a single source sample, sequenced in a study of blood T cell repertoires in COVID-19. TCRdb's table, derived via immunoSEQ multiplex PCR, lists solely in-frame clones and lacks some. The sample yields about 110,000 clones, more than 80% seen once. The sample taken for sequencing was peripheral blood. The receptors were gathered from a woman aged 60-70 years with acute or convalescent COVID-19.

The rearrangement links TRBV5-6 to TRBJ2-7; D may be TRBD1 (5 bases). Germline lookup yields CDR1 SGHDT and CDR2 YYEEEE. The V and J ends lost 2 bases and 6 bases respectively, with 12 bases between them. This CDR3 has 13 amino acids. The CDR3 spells CASSFRLQGEQYF. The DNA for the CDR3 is TGTGCCAGCAGCTTCAGGCTTCAGGGCGAGCAGTACTTC.

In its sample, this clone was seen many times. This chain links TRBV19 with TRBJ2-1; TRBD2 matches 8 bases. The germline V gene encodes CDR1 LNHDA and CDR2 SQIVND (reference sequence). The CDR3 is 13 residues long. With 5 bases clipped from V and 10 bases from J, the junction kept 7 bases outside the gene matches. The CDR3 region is CASSLGGTREQFF. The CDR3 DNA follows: TGTGCCAGTAGTTTAGGGGGGACTAGGGAGCAGTTCTTC.

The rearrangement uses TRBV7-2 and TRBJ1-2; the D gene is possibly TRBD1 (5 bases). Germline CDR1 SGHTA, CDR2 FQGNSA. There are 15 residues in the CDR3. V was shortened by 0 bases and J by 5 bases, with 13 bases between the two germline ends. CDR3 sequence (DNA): TGTGCCAGCAGCTTAGCCAGGGAAATCTGGTATGGCTACACCTTC. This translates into CASSLAREIWYGYTF.

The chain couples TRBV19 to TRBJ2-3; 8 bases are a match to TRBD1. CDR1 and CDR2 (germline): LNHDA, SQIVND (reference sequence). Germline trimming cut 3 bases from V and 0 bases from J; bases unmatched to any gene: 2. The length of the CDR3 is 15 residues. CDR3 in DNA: TGTGCCAGTAGTATCTGGGACAGGAGCACAGATACGCAGTATTTT. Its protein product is CASSIWDRSTDTQYF.

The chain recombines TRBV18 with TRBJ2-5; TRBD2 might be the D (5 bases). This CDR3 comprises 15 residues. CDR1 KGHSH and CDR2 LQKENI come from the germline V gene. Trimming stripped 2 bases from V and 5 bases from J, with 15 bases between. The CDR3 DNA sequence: TGTGCCAGCTCACCAAATCTTCAGGAGGAGGAGACCCAGTACTTC. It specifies CASSPNLQEEETQYF. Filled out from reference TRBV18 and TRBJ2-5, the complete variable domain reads NAGVMQNPRHLVRRRGQEARLRCSPMKGHSHVYWYRQLPEEGLKFMVYLQKENIIDESGMPKERFSAEFPKEGPSILRIQQVVRGDSAAYFCASSPNLQEEETQYFGPGTRLLVL.

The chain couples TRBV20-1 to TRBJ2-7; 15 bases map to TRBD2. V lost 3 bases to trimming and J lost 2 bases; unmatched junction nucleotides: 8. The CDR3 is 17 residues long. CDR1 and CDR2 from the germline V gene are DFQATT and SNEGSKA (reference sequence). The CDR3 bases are TGCAGTGCTAGTCCCGGGACTAGCGGGAGGTACCCCTACGAGCAGTACTTC. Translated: CSASPGTSGRYPYEQYF.

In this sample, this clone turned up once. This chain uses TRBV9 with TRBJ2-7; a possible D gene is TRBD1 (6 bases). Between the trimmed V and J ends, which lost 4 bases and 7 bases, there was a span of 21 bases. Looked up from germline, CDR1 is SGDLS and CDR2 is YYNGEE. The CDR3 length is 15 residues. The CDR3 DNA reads TGTGCCAGCAGCTCCCTGGACAGCTACTCGGGGGAGCAGTACTTC. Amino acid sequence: CASSSLDSYSGEQYF.

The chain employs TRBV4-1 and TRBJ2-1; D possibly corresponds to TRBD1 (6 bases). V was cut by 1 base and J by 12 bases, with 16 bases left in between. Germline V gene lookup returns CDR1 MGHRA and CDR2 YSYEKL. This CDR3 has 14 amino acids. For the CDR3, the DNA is TGCGCCAGCAGCCAAGGTGAACAGGGCCTGGGGCAGTTCTTC. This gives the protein CASSQGEQGLGQFF.

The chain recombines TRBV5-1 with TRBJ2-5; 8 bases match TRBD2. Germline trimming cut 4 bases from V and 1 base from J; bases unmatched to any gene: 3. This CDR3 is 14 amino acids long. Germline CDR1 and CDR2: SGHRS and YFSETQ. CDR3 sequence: CASSPGTSQETQYF. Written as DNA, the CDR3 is TGCGCCAGCAGCCCTGGGACTAGCCAAGAGACCCAGTACTTC.

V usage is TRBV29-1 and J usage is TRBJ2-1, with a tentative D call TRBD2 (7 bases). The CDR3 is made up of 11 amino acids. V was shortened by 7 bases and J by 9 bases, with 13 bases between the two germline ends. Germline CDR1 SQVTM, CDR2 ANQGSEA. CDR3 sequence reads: CSGQGGGEQFF. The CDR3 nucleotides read TGCAGCGGCCAAGGGGGGGGTGAGCAGTTCTTC.

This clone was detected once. CDR3 loop: CASSPPSGQETQYF. DNA for the CDR3: TGTGCCAGCAGCCCCCCCAGCGGCCAAGAGACCCAGTACTTC. The chain combines TRBV7-2 with TRBJ2-5, with D perhaps matching TRBD2 (5 bases). V lost 5 bases, J lost 1 base, and 11 bases lay in between. Germline values: CDR1 SGHTA, CDR2 FQGNSA. The CDR3 totals 14 residues.

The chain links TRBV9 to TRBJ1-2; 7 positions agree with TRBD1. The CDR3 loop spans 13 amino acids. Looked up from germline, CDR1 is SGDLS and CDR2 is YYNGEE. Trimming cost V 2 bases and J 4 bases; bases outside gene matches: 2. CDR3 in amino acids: CASSVGQTYGYTF. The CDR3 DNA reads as TGTGCCAGCAGCGTGGGACAGACCTATGGCTACACCTTC.

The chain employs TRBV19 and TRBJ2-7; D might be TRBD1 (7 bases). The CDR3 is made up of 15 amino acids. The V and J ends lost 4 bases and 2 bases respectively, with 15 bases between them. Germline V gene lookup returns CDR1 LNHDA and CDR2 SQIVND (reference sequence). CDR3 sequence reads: CASSNRGGGPYEQYF. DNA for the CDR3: TGTGCCAGTAGTAACAGGGGAGGTGGGCCCTACGAGCAGTACTTC.

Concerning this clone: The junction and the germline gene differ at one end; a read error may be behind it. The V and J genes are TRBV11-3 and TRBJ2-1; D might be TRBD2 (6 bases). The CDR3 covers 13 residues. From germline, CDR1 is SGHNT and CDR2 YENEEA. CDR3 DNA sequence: TGTACCAGCAGCCTCCGGGGGTACAATGAGCAGTTCTTC. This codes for CTSSLRGYNEQFF.

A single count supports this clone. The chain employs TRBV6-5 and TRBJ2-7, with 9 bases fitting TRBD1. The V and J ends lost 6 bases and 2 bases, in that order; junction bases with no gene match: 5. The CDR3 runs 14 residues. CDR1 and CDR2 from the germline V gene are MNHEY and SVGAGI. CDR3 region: CASRGGQGPYEQYF. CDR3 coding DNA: TGTGCCAGCAGGGGGGGACAGGGTCCCTACGAGCAGTACTTC.

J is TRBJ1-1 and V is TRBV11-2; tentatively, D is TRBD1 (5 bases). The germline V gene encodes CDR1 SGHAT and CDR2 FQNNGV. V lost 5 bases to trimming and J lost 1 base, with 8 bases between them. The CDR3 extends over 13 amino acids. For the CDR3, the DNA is TGTGCCAGCAGCCTGACAGAGAACACTGAAGCTTTCTTT. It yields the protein CASSLTENTEAFF.

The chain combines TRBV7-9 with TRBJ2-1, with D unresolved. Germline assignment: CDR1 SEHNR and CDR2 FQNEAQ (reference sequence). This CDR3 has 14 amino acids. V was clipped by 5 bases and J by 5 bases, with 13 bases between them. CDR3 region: CASSQNGPHNEQFF. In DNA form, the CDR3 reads TGTGCCAGCAGCCAGAATGGTCCACACAATGAGCAGTTCTTC.

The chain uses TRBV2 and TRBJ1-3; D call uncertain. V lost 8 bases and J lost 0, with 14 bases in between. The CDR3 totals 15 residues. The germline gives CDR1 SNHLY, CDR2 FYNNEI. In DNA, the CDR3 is TGTGCCAGCTGGAGTACATTTACCTCTGGAAACACCATATATTTT. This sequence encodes CASWSTFTSGNTIYF.

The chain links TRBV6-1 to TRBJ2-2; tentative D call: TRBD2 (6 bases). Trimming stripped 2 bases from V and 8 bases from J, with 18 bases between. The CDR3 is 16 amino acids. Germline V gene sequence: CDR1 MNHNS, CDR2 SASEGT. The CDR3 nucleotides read TGTGCCAGCAGTGAATGGCGGGGAGCACCAACGGGGGAGCTGTTTTTT. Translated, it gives CASSEWRGAPTGELFF.

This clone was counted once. CDR3 sequence: CASSPGGQEWTEAFF. CDR3 DNA: TGTGCCAGCTCACCAGGGGGACAGGAGTGGACTGAAGCTTTCTTT. V gene TRBV18 combines with J gene TRBJ1-1; 8 nucleotides agree with TRBD1. There are 15 residues in the CDR3. The germline V gene encodes CDR1 KGHSH and CDR2 LQKENI. After removal of 2 bases from V and 5 bases from J, the junction contained 7 bases not matched to a gene. The full variable domain, its missing parts supplied by reference TRBV18 and TRBJ1-1, is NAGVMQNPRHLVRRRGQEARLRCSPMKGHSHVYWYRQLPEEGLKFMVYLQKENIIDESGMPKERFSAEFPKEGPSILRIQQVVRGDSAAYFCASSPGGQEWTEAFFGQGTRLTVV.

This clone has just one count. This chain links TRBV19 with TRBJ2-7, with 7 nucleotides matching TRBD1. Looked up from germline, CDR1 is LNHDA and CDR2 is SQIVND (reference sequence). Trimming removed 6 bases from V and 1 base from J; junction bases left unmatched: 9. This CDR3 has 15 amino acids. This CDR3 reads CASSLQGDGSYEQYF. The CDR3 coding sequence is TGTGCCAGTAGCCTCCAGGGGGATGGATCCTACGAGCAGTACTTC.

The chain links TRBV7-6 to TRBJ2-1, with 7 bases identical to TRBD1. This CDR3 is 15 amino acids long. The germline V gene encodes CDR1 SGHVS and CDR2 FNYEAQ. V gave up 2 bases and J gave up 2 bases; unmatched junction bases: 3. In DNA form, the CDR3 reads TGTGCCAGCAGCTTAATGCAGGGGGCCTACAATGAGCAGTTCTTC. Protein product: CASSLMQGAYNEQFF.

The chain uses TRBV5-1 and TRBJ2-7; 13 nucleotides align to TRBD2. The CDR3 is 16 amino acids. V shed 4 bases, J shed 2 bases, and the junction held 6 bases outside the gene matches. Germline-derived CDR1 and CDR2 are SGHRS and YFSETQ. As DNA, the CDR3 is TGCGCCAGCAGCGGACGGACTAGCGGGGGCACCTACGAGCAGTACTTC. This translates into CASSGRTSGGTYEQYF.

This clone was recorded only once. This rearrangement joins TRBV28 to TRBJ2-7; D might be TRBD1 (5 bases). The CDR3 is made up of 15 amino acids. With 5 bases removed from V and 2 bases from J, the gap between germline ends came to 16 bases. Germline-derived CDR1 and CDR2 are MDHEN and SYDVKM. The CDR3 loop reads CASSDTGYETYEQYF. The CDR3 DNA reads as TGTGCCAGCAGTGATACAGGTTACGAGACCTACGAGCAGTACTTC. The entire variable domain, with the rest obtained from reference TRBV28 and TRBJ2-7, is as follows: DVKVTQSSRYLVKRTGEKVFLECVQDMDHENMFWYRQDPGLGLRLIYFSYDVKMKEKGDIPEGYSVSREKKERFSLILESASTNQTSMYLCASSDTGYETYEQYFGPGTRLTVT.

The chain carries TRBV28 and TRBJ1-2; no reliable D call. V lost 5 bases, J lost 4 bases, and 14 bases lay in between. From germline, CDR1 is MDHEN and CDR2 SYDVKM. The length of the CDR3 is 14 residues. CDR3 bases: TGTGCCAGCAGTCCGCCCCAGATGGTCTATGGCTACACCTTC. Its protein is CASSPPQMVYGYTF.

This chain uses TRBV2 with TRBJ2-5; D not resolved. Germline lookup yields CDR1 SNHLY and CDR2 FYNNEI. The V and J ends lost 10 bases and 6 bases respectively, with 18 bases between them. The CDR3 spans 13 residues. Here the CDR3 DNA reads TGTGCCACCGAAGAGACTCCCCCTCAGACCCAGTACTTC. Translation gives CATEETPPQTQYF. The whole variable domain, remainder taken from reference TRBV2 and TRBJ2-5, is EPEVTQTPSHQVTQMGQEVILRCVPISNHLYFYWYRQILGQKVEFLVSFYNNEISEKSEIFDDQFSVERPDGSNFTLKIRSTKLEDSAMYFCATEETPPQTQYFGPGTRLLVL.

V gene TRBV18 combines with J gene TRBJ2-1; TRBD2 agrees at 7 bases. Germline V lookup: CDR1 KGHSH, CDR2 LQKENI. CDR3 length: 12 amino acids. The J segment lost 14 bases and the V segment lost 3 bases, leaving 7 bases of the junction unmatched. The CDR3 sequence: CASSPLREDKFF. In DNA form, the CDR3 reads TGTGCCAGCTCACCTCTCCGGGAGGATAAGTTCTTC.